This T cell receptor beta chain was found in a study of control samples from healthy donors and cancer patients. V dropped 3 bases and J dropped 3; count of bases not matched to a gene: 7. The CDR3 runs to 15 residues. Per germline, CDR1 MNHNS and CDR2 SASEGT. Clones were sequenced by immunoSEQ multiplex PCR, and TCRdb holds only the in-frame ones, with some missing. Here the sample spans roughly 150,000 clones, around 88% being singletons. The sequenced sample consisted of blood. V gene TRBV6-1 combines with J gene TRBJ1-2; TRBD1 matches at 7 bases. This clonotype originated in a young man in good health. The CDR3 nucleotides are TGTGCCAGCAGTGACCCGACAGGGATAGACTATGGCTACACCTTC. Amino acids: CASSDPTGIDYGYTF.